A single sample gave rise to the 8 T cell receptor beta chains below, sequenced in a study of cytomegalovirus exposure and HLA in healthy donors. The study ran its PCR with 60 Vbeta and 13 Jbeta primers. The data were produced by immunoSEQ multiplex PCR, yet TCRdb's version contains in-frame clones alone and is incomplete. Here the sample spans over 100,000 clones, approximately 60% being singletons. Material for sequencing was PBMCs. Every receptor here comes from a woman in her twenties or thirties in good health and CMV-seronegative.

V and J are TRBV11-2 and TRBJ2-5; 7 bases line up with TRBD1. CDR1 and CDR2 from the germline V gene are SGHAT and FQNNGV. After removal of 1 base from V and 0 bases from J, the junction contained 5 bases not matched to a gene. There are 16 residues in the CDR3. Here the CDR3 reads CASSLAGRGYQETQYF. The CDR3 DNA is TGTGCCAGCAGCTTAGCGGGCAGGGGGTACCAAGAGACCCAGTACTTC. Filled out from reference TRBV11-2 and TRBJ2-5, the complete variable domain reads EAGVAQSPRYKIIEKRQSVAFWCNPISGHATLYWYQQILGQGPKLLIQFQNNGVVDDSQLPKDRFSAERLKGVDSTLKIQPAKLEDSAVYLCASSLAGRGYQETQYFGPGTRLLVL.

This clone was counted once. The CDR3 reads CASSQDRGRLASSYNEQFF. The CDR3 nucleotides are TGCGCCAGCAGCCAAGATCGAGGTCGACTAGCGAGCTCCTACAATGAGCAGTTCTTC. This rearrangement joins TRBV4-3 to TRBJ2-1, with 8 bases matching TRBD2. Germline-derived CDR1 and CDR2 are LGHNA and YSLEER. The junction had 10 bases not matched to a gene; V was cut back by 0 bases and J by 0 bases. This CDR3 comprises 19 residues.

Points on this clone: The same CDR3 arises from other DNA sequences in this sample as well. The rearrangement joins TRBV6-1 to TRBJ2-7, with 7 bases identical to TRBD2. The CDR3 runs to 15 residues. V gave up 8 bases and J gave up 2 bases; unmatched junction bases: 12. CDR1 and CDR2 from the germline V gene are MNHNS and SASEGT. CDR3 residues: CASFTPALAAYEQYF. In DNA form, the CDR3 reads TGTGCCAGCTTCACCCCGGCGCTAGCGGCCTACGAGCAGTACTTC.

This chain uses TRBV6-1 with TRBJ1-1; D may be TRBD1 (6 bases). With 4 bases removed from V and 1 base from J, the gap between germline ends came to 10 bases. CDR3 length equals 14 residues. Germline V CDR1 and CDR2: MNHNS, SASEGT. The CDR3 DNA reads as TGTGCCAGCAGTGCAACCAGGGGGAACACTGAAGCTTTCTTT. Encoded protein: CASSATRGNTEAFF.

The rearrangement uses TRBV5-5 and TRBJ1-4; a possible D gene is TRBD1 (5 bases). The CDR3 totals 15 residues. Trimming removed 0 bases at V and 7 bases at J, with 13 bases between. In germline, CDR1 is SGHKS, CDR2 YYEKEE (reference sequence). The CDR3 coding sequence is TGTGCCAGCAGCTTGGCCAGGGCGGGGGGTGAAAAACTGTTTTTT. The encoded protein is CASSLARAGGEKLFF.

The rearrangement uses TRBV19 and TRBJ1-2, with 8 positions matching TRBD1. Per the germline V gene, CDR1 is LNHDA and CDR2 is SQIVND (reference sequence). The trim removed 4 bases at V and 8 bases at J, leaving 6 bases unmatched. The CDR3 extends over 13 amino acids. CDR3 nucleotide sequence: TGTGCCAGTAGTACCCGGACAGGGCAGGGCTACACCTTC. Translated: CASSTRTGQGYTF.

This clone was observed a handful of times. The chain joins TRBV11-3 to TRBJ2-3; D possibly corresponds to TRBD1 (5 bases). The CDR3 sequence is 14 residues long. Germline CDR1 and CDR2: SGHNT and YENEEA. The V end was cut by 2 bases, the J end by 3 bases, with 9 bases between. The CDR3 sequence: CASSLLRGTDTQYF. The DNA for the CDR3 is TGTGCCAGCAGCTTATTAAGGGGAACAGATACGCAGTATTTT.

The chain combines TRBV6-6 with TRBJ2-5; D gene ambiguous. V lost 0 bases, J lost 5 bases, and 13 bases lay in between. The CDR3 sequence is 15 residues long. Germline CDR1 and CDR2: MNHNY and SVGAGI (reference sequence). The CDR3 is CASSYSNDFRETQYF. In DNA form, the CDR3 reads TGTGCCAGCAGTTACTCGAATGACTTTCGGGAGACCCAGTACTTC.